This record covers a single TCR beta chain. The CDR3 consists of 15 residues. After removal of 6 bases from V and 3 bases from J, the junction contained 8 bases not matched to a gene. Germline V CDR1 and CDR2: SEHNR, FQNEAQ (reference sequence). TCRdb's table, derived via immunoSEQ multiplex PCR, lists solely in-frame clones and lacks some. The table includes 200,000 to 300,000 clones, approximately 87% detected once. This sample is part of a study of blood T cell repertoires in COVID-19. Background on the study: In each case, the material was cDNA or gDNA derived from T cells, B-cell-depleted T cells, or PBMCs.

Sequencing was carried out using peripheral blood. The chain uses TRBV7-9 and TRBJ1-1, with TRBD1 matching over 9 bases. This TCR came from a man aged 55 to 69 with acute or convalescent COVID-19. In nucleotides, the CDR3 is TGTGCCAGCAGAAAAGGGGGACAGGGAGACACTGAAGCTTTCTTT. Amino acids: CASRKGGQGDTEAFF.